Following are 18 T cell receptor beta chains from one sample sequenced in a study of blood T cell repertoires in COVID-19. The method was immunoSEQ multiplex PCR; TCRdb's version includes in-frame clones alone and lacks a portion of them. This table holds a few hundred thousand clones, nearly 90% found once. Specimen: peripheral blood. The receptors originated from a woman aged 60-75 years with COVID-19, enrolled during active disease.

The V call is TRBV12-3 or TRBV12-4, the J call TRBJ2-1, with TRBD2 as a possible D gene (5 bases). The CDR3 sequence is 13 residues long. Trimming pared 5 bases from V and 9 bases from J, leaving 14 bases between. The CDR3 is CASSINPEGEQFF. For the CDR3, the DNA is TGTGCCAGCAGTATTAATCCCGAGGGTGAGCAGTTCTTC.

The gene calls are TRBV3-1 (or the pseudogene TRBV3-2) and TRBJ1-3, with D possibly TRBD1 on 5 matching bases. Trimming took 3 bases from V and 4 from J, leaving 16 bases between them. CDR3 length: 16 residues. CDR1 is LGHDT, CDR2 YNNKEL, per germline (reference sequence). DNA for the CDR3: TGTGCCAGCAGCCACGAAGCCGGGTACAGGGGAAACACCATATATTTT. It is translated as CASSHEAGYRGNTIYF.

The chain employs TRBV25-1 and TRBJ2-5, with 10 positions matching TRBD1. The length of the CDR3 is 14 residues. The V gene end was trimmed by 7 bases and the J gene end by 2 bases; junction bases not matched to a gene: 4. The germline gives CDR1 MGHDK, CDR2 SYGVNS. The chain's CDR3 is CASIDRGHQETQYF. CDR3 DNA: TGTGCCAGCATAGACAGGGGGCATCAAGAGACCCAGTACTTC.

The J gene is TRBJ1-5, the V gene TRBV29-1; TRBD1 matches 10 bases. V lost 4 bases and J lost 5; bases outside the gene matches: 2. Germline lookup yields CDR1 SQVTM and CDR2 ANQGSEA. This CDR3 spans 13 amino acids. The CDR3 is CSVADRGHQPQHF. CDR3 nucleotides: TGCAGCGTTGCCGACAGGGGGCATCAGCCCCAGCATTTT.

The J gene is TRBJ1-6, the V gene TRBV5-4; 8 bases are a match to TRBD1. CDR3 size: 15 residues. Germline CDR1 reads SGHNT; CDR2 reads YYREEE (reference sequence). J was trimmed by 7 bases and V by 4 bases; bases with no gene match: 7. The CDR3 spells CASSTGQGGNSPLHF. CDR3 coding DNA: TGTGCCAGCAGCACCGGACAGGGTGGGAATTCACCCCTCCACTTT.

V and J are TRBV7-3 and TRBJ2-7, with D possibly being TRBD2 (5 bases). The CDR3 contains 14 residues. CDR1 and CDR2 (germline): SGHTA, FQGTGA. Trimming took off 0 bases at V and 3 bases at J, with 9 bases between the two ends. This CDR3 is CASSLTRGGYEQYF. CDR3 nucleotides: TGTGCCAGCAGCTTAACGCGTGGAGGCTACGAGCAGTACTTC.

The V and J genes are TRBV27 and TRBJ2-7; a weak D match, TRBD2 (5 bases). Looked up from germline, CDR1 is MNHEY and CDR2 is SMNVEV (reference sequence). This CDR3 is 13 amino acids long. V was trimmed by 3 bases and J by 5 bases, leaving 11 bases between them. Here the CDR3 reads CASSFRTRDEQYF. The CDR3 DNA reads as TGTGCCAGCAGTTTTCGGACTCGGGACGAGCAGTACTTC.

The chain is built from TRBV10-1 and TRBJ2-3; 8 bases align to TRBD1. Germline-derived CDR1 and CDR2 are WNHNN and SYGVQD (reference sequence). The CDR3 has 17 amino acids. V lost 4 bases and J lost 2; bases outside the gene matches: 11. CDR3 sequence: CASSASRQGTHTDTQYF. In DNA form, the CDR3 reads TGCGCCAGCAGTGCTTCCCGACAGGGGACCCACACAGATACGCAGTATTTT.

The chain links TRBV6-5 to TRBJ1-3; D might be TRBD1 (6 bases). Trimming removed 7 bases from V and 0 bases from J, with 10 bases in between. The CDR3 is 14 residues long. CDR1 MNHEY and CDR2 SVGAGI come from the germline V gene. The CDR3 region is CASTNRASGNTIYF. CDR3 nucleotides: TGTGCCAGCACTAACAGGGCCTCTGGAAACACCATATATTTT.

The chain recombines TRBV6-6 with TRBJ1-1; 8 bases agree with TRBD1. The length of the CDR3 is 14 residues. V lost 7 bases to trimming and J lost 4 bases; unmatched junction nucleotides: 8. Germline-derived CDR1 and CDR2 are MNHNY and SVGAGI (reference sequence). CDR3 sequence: CASTLGQGLTEAFF. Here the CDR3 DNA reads TGTGCCAGCACCCTCGGACAGGGTCTCACTGAAGCTTTCTTT.

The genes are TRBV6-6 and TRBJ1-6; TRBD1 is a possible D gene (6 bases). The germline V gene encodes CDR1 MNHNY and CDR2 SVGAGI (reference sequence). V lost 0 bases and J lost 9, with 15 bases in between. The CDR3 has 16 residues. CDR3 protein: CASSYSGRGAASPLHF. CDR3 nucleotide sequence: TGTGCCAGCAGTTACTCAGGGCGGGGGGCCGCTTCACCCCTCCACTTT.

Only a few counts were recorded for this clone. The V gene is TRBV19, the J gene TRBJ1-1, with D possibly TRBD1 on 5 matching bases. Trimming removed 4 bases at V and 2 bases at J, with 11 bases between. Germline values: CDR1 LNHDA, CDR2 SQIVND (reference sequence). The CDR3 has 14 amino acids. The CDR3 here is CASSTPGGNTEAFF. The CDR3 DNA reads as TGTGCCAGTAGTACCCCCGGGGGAAACACTGAAGCTTTCTTT.

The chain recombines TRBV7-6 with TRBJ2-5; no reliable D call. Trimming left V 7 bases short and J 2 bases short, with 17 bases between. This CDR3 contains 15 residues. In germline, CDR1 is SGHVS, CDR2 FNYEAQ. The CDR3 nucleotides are TGTGCCAGCACCTTGCGCCCAGCACAGCAAGAGACCCAGTACTTC. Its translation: CASTLRPAQQETQYF.

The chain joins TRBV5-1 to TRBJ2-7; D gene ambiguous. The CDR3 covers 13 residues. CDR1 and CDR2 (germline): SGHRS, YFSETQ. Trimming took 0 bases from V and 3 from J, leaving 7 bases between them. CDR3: CASSLAHGYEQYF. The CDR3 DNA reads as TGCGCCAGCAGCTTGGCCCACGGCTACGAGCAGTACTTC. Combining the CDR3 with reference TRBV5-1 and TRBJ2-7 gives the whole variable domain KAGVTQTPRYLIKTRGQQVTLSCSPISGHRSVSWYQQTPGQGLQFLFEYFSETQRNKGNFPGRFSGRQFSNSRSEMNVSTLELGDSALYLCASSLAHGYEQYFGPGTRLTVT.

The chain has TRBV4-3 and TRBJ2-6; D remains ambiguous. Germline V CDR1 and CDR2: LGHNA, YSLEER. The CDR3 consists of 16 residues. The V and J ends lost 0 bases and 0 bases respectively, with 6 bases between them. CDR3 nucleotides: TGCGCCAGCAGCCAAGAGCCCGGCTCTGGGGCCAACGTCCTGACTTTC. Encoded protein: CASSQEPGSGANVLTF.

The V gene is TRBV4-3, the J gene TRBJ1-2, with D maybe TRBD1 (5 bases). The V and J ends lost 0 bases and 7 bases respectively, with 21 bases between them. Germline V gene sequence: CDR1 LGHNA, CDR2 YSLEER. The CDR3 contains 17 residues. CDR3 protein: CASSQEGSETALSGYTF. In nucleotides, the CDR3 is TGCGCCAGCAGCCAAGAGGGGTCCGAGACAGCGCTTAGTGGCTACACCTTC.

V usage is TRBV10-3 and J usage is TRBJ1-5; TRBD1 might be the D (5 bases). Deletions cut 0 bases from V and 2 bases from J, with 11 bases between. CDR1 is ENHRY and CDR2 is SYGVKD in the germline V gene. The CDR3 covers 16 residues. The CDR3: CAISESGPGGNQPQHF. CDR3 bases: TGTGCCATCAGTGAGTCAGGGCCGGGGGGCAATCAGCCCCAGCATTTT.

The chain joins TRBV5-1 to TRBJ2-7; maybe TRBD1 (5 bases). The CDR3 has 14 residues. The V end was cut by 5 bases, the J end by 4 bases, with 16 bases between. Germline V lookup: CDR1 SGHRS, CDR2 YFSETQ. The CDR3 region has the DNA TGCGCCAGCAGTTTACTTGGGGCAATTTACGAGCAGTACTTC. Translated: CASSLLGAIYEQYF. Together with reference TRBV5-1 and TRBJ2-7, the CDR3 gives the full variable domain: KAGVTQTPRYLIKTRGQQVTLSCSPISGHRSVSWYQQTPGQGLQFLFEYFSETQRNKGNFPGRFSGRQFSNSRSEMNVSTLELGDSALYLCASSLLGAIYEQYFGPGTRLTVT.